These 7 T cell receptor beta chains share one sample of origin, sequenced in a study of naive and memory T cell subsets. Ligated cDNA underwent four rounds of PCR with nested alpha and beta constant region primers and SP2. MiXCR, run by TCRdb on the UMI-ligation and nested PCR reads, gives a single entry per CDR3 protein. Among tens of thousands of distinct CDR3 sequences, around 6% were seen once, and the ten largest hold 6.2%. As for treatment: skin biopsy from PPD injection site in Mantoux-positive individual. The library had UMIs added by 3' ligation of an oligonucleotide to TCR cDNA. The specimen comprised skin, sampled from a tuberculin skin test site. The receptor set was obtained from an adult in good health.

This clonotype was observed at least ten times. The J gene is TRBJ1-5, the V gene TRBV25-1; D remains ambiguous. Germline lookup yields CDR1 MGHDK and CDR2 SYGVNS. The CDR3 runs to 11 residues. V dropped 4 bases and J dropped 5 bases, with 3 bases sitting between them. The CDR3 loop is CASSGHQPQHF. The DNA for the CDR3 is TGTGCCAGCAGTGGGCATCAGCCCCAGCATTTT.

This clonotype was counted ten times or more. The chain recombines TRBV14 with TRBJ1-3; D ambiguous. The CDR3 covers 18 residues. Deletions cut 0 bases from V and 0 bases from J, with 15 bases between. Looked up from germline, CDR1 is SGHDN and CDR2 is FVKESK. CDR3 loop: CASSQDDETINSGNTIYF. The CDR3, as DNA: TGTGCCAGCAGCCAAGATGATGAGACCATTAACTCTGGAAACACCATATATTTT.

The sample holds many counts of this clonotype. V and J are TRBV29-1 and TRBJ2-7; D not resolved. Germline V CDR1 and CDR2: SQVTM, ANQGSEA. The CDR3 consists of 16 residues. V was shortened by 1 base and J by 1 base, with 17 bases between the two germline ends. In DNA, the CDR3 is TGCAGCGTTGAAGCGCCGACGGATCATACGTCCTACGAGCAGTACTTC. Translation gives CSVEAPTDHTSYEQYF.

The sample holds many counts of this clonotype. The CDR3 reads CASSLETGVGQPQHF. The CDR3 bases are TGTGCCAGCAGTTTAGAGACAGGGGTCGGGCAGCCCCAGCATTTT. The J gene is TRBJ1-5, the V gene TRBV28, with 8 positions matching TRBD1. Germline-derived CDR1 and CDR2 are MDHEN and SYDVKM. The V gene end was trimmed by 2 bases and the J gene end by 7 bases; junction bases not matched to a gene: 7. The CDR3 extends over 15 amino acids.

This clonotype has at least ten counts. This chain uses TRBV5-1 with TRBJ2-5; D may be TRBD2 (5 bases). CDR1 and CDR2 (germline): SGHRS, YFSETQ. The V gene lost 0 bases and the J gene lost 5 bases, with 17 bases spanning the gap. The length of the CDR3 is 16 residues. The CDR3 DNA sequence: TGCGCCAGCAGCTTGGGTTTAGGGCCAACGGGGGAGACCCAGTACTTC. Its protein is CASSLGLGPTGETQYF.

The rearrangement joins TRBV6-6 to TRBJ2-4; 7 bases are shared with TRBD1. This CDR3 region has 15 residues. Per the germline V gene, CDR1 is MNHNY and CDR2 is SVGAGI (reference sequence). After removal of 6 bases from V and 0 bases from J, the junction contained 5 bases not matched to a gene. As DNA, the CDR3 is TGTGCCAGCAGCCCAGGACAGGTAGCCAAAAACATTCAGTACTTC. Translating gives CASSPGQVAKNIQYF.

This clonotype appeared a few times. CDR3 DNA: TGCGCCAGCAGCTGGACGGGAATTAACACTGAAGCTTTCTTT. Translating it yields CASSWTGINTEAFF. The chain joins TRBV5-1 to TRBJ1-1, with no clear D. This CDR3 contains 14 residues. Germline lookup yields CDR1 SGHRS and CDR2 YFSETQ. The germline V and J ends were trimmed by 3 bases and 2 bases, with 11 bases remaining between them.